Presented here are 8 T cell receptor beta chains from one specimen sequenced in a study of glioma-infiltrating T cells after dendritic cell vaccination. Produced via immunoSEQ multiplex PCR; TCRdb's table is partial and in-frame only. The data show 70,000 to 100,000 clones, with under 85% seen just once and less than 8% held by the top ten. Time point described: after dendritic cell vaccination, including at tumor progression/relapse. The source material was blood, sampled after dendritic cell vaccination. These receptors came from a human donor with glioblastoma.

The chain employs TRBV30 and TRBJ2-5; 7 bases fit TRBD1. The CDR3 sequence is 12 residues long. V trimming: 5 bases; J trimming: 4 bases; junction bases outside the gene matches: 4. The germline V gene has CDR1 GTSNPN and CDR2 SVGIG (reference sequence). CDR3 bases: TGTGCCTGGGACCGACAGGGAGAGACCCAGTACTTC. Its translation: CAWDRQGETQYF.

The gene calls are TRBV7-2 and TRBJ2-1; 10 bases align to TRBD1. The J segment lost 6 bases and the V segment lost 5 bases, leaving 4 bases of the junction unmatched. Germline CDR1 is SGHTA and CDR2 is FQGNSA. This CDR3 region has 14 residues. CDR3: CASSPRTGGNEQFF. In DNA form, the CDR3 reads TGTGCCAGCAGCCCCAGGACAGGGGGCAATGAGCAGTTCTTC.

V is TRBV6-5 and J is TRBJ1-2; TRBD1 matches at 8 bases. The V and J ends lost 6 bases and 6 bases, in that order; junction bases with no gene match: 9. The CDR3 is made up of 14 amino acids. The germline V gene encodes CDR1 MNHEY and CDR2 SVGAGI. CDR3 sequence (DNA): TGTGCCAGCAGACCGGGCGGGACAGGTCATGGCTACACCTTC. Protein: CASRPGGTGHGYTF.

The chain uses TRBV19 and TRBJ1-2; TRBD1 matches at 8 bases. Per the germline V gene, CDR1 is LNHDA and CDR2 is SQIVND (reference sequence). V dropped 3 bases and J dropped 5; count of bases not matched to a gene: 8. There are 15 residues in the CDR3. CDR3 residues: CASSIAGTGVYGYTF. CDR3 DNA: TGTGCCAGTAGTATCGCCGGGACAGGTGTTTATGGCTACACCTTC. The whole variable domain, filled in from reference TRBV19 and TRBJ1-2, reads DGGITQSPKYLFRKEGQNVTLSCEQNLNHDAMYWYRQDPGQGLRLIYYSQIVNDFQKGDIAEGYSVSREKKESFPLTVTSAQKNPTAFYLCASSIAGTGVYGYTFGSGTRLTVV.

CDR3 protein: CASSPVTGGGTEAFF. In DNA form, the CDR3 reads TGTGCCAGCTCACCTGTGACAGGGGGTGGTACTGAAGCTTTCTTT. The gene calls are TRBV18 and TRBJ1-1; 9 positions agree with TRBD1. The CDR3 consists of 15 residues. Losses at the gene ends were 3 bases for V and 5 bases for J; bases not matched to a gene: 7. The germline CDR1 and CDR2 sequences are KGHSH and LQKENI.

The V call is TRBV19, the J call TRBJ1-2; possible D gene TRBD1, 6 bases. V lost 0 bases and J 0 bases, leaving 8 bases between the germline ends. The CDR3 runs 15 residues. Germline V gene sequence: CDR1 LNHDA, CDR2 SQIVND (reference sequence). The CDR3 loop is CASSIDRGSNYGYTF. In nucleotides, the CDR3 is TGTGCCAGTAGTATAGACAGGGGATCTAACTATGGCTACACCTTC.

The chain is built from TRBV7-3 and TRBJ2-3; 7 nucleotides agree with TRBD2. Losses at the gene ends were 5 bases for V and 3 bases for J; bases not matched to a gene: 2. This CDR3 has 13 residues. Germline assignment: CDR1 SGHTA and CDR2 FQGTGA. CDR3 protein: CASSDSGTDTQYF. The CDR3 DNA sequence: TGTGCCAGCAGCGATAGCGGGACAGATACGCAGTATTTT.

Many counts were recorded for this clone. J is TRBJ1-2 and V is TRBV12-5; D not resolved. This CDR3 has 15 residues. Germline V gives CDR1 LGHNT, CDR2 FRNRAP. V lost 6 bases to trimming and J lost 4 bases, with 18 bases between them. The CDR3 DNA sequence: TGTGCTAGTGGCCGGGGAGGCGTCGACCTCTATGGCTACACCTTC. It codes for CASGRGGVDLYGYTF.